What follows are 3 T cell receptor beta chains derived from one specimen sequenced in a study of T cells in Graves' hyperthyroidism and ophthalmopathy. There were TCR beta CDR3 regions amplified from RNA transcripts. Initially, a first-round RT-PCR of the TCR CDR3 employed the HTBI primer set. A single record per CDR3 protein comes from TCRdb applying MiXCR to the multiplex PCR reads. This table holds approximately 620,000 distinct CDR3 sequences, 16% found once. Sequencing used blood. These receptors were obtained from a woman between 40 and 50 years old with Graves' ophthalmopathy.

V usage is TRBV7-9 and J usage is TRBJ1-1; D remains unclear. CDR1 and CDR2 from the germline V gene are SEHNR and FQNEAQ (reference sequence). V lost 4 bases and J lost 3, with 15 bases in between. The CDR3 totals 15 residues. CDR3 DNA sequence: TGTGCCAGCAGCTCCCCCGGGAGAACCCACACTGAAGCTTTCTTT. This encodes CASSSPGRTHTEAFF.

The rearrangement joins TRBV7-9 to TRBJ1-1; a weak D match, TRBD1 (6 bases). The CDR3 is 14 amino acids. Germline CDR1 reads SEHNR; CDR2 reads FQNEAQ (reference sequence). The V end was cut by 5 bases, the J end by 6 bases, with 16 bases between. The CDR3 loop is CASSTRGGPPEAFF. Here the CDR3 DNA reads TGTGCCAGCAGCACTAGGGGGGGGCCTCCTGAAGCTTTCTTT.

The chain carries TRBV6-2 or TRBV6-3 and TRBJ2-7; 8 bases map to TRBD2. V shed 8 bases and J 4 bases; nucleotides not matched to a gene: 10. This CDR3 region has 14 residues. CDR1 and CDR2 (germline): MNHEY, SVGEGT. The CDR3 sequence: CASVSGTSLYEQYF. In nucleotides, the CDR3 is TGTGCCAGCGTATCCGGGACTAGTTTATACGAGCAGTACTTC.